This T cell receptor beta chain was profiled in a study of blood T cell repertoires in COVID-19. Whole-study context: Sample material is recorded as cDNA or gDNA derived from T cells, B-cell-depleted T cells, or PBMCs.

The study assigned cohorts using participant-reported clinical history. This clone was seen a handful of times. CDR1 LNHDA and CDR2 SQIVND come from the germline V gene (reference sequence). The trim removed 5 bases at V and 2 bases at J, leaving 6 bases unmatched. This CDR3 is 15 amino acids long. Source study methods: Reference gene primer amplification gave estimated nucleated cell counts. Repertoires were generated with immunoSEQ multiplex PCR, while TCRdb's copy carries only in-frame clones and drops some. D and trimming were read from the DNA, whereas the V and J calls and clone size are those reported in that table. The sample shows a few hundred thousand clones, 85% to 90% of them seen only once.

The receptor was isolated from a woman younger than 35 who had recovered from COVID-19. The sample comprised PBMCs or T cells enriched from blood (not recorded which). V and J are TRBV19 and TRBJ1-5, with 7 positions matching TRBD1. The CDR3, as DNA: TGTGCCAGTAGTCCGGACCAGGGGGGCAATCAGCCCCAGCATTTT. It specifies CASSPDQGGNQPQHF.